This T cell receptor beta chain originates from a study of blood T cell repertoires in COVID-19. Study-level information: Samples came from the United States, Italy and Spain, spanning acute and convalescent COVID-19. Sample material is recorded as cDNA or gDNA derived from T cells, B-cell-depleted T cells, or PBMCs.

V was pared by 1 base and J by 5 bases, with 9 bases between. Germline CDR1 is MGHDK and CDR2 is SYGVNS. This CDR3 is 15 amino acids long. In the authors' workflow: For nucleated cells, counts were estimated from reference gene primer amplification. Profiling relied on immunoSEQ multiplex PCR, and the TCRdb table lists in-frame clones only, not all of them. V and J calls and clone size are copied from that table; D and trimming were computed from the DNA. The repertoire holds approximately 250,000 clones, with approximately 84% as singletons. The receptor was isolated from a man aged 50-59 years with acute or convalescent COVID-19. The chain carries TRBV25-1 and TRBJ1-6; D is perhaps TRBD1 (6 bases). The material sequenced was peripheral blood. CDR3 nucleotide sequence: TGTGCCAGCAGTGAATGGACAGATGATAATTCACCCCTCCACTTT. Translation: CASSEWTDDNSPLHF.